A selection of T cell receptor beta chains follows, all from one sample in a study of post-analysis software for immune sequencing data. TCRdb re-called the PCR reads through MiXCR, storing one row per CDR3 protein. The data contain about 260,000 distinct CDR3 sequences, around 34% of them seen just once; the ten biggest clones take up around 5.2%. What was sequenced was blood. The receptors were gathered from a girl between 5 and 17 years old with multiple sclerosis. CDR3s leave out the opening cysteine and the closing phenylalanine or tryptophan.

j_call v_call cdr3_aa
TRBJ2-4 TRBV5-1 AGYPLGNIQY
TRBJ1-6 TRBV12-3/TRBV12-4 ASTPGQYNSPLH
TRBJ2-3 TRBV28 ASSWGRSTDTQY
TRBJ2-1 TRBV28 ASRSRGAHEQF
TRBJ2-5 TRBV7-2 ASSLNPWPQETQY
TRBJ2-1 TRBV6-4 ASSELASSYNEQF
TRBJ2-5 TRBV20-1 SARDRAGAILGTQY
TRBJ1-1 TRBV7-9 SSSLGGVEAF
TRBJ1-5 TRBV30 AWSRSGQPQH
TRBJ2-3 TRBV18 ASSPGYTQY
TRBJ1-2 TRBV7-2 ASSHGQGYYGYT
TRBJ2-1 TRBV5-6 ASSLAASGPYNEQF
TRBJ2-3 TRBV5-1 ASSLVLTQGTDTQY
TRBJ2-5 TRBV20-1 SALGGAETQY
TRBJ1-6 TRBV10-3 AINRDSNSPLH
TRBJ1-2 TRBV6-1 ASSEGEITNYGYT
TRBJ2-1 TRBV29-1 SVKLADEQF
TRBJ2-1 TRBV11-2 ASSLQSAGVVYNEQF
TRBJ2-1 TRBV4-1 ASSFAGTGINEQF
TRBJ2-3 TRBV7-2 ASSSPTLRTDTQY
TRBJ2-7 TRBV5-1 ASTGGGGGVYEQY
TRBJ1-2 TRBV6-2/TRBV6-3 ASSYSMQGYGYT
NA TRBV2 ASSLGQMENEQY
TRBJ2-7 TRBV5-1 ASIGKIGGPSPYEQY
TRBJ1-5 TRBV15 ATSSYTGGNKQPQH
TRBJ1-5 TRBV14 ASSQEVAGEEQPQH
TRBJ2-1 TRBV20-1 SAPLAGDSWDEQF
NA TRBV2 ASSLTSGRLKSYNEQY
TRBJ2-3 TRBV20-1 SARGISTDTQY
TRBJ1-1 TRBV7-9 ASSLVQVMNTEAF
TRBJ2-5 TRBV20-1 SAPGPSQETQY